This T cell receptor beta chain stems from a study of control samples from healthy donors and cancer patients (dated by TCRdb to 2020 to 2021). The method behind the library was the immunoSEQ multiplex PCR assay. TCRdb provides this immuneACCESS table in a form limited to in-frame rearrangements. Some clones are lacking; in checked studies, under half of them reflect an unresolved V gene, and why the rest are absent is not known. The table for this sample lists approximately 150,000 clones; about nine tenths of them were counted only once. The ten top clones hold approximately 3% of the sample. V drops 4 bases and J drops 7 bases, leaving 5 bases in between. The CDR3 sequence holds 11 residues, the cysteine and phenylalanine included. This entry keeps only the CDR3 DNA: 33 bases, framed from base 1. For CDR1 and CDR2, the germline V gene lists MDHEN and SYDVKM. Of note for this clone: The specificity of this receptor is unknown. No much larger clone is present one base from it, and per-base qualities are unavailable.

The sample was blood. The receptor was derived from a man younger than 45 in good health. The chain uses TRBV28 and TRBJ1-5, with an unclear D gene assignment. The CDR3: CASSSRQPQHF. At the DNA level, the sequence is TGTGCCAGCAGTTCACGACAGCCCCAGCATTTT.